This TCR beta chain was observed in a study of shared clonotypes between healthy human individuals. Naive CD8 cells were CD45RO-negative, positively selected for CCR7, excluding terminally differentiated effector memory CD45RA+ cells. All of the donors resided in Nashville, Tennessee, and each was a Caucasian adult. Only in-frame clones appear in the TCRdb table, and some are missing; sequencing was by immunoSEQ multiplex PCR. The table shows roughly 600,000 clones, with roughly 98% occurring only once. This CDR3 contains 15 residues. Germline V gene sequence: CDR1 MNHEY, CDR2 SMNVEV (reference sequence). The V end lost 6 bases, the J end lost 3 bases, and 15 bases lay between the germline ends.

The chain joins TRBV27 to TRBJ2-1, with a tentative D call TRBD1 (6 bases). This TCR derives from a man aged 25 to 40 in good health. Sequencing input: naive CD8+ T cells sorted from blood. Here the CDR3 reads CASSYTGSNYNEQFF. As DNA, the CDR3 is TGTGCCAGCAGCTATACAGGGTCTAACTACAATGAGCAGTTCTTC.